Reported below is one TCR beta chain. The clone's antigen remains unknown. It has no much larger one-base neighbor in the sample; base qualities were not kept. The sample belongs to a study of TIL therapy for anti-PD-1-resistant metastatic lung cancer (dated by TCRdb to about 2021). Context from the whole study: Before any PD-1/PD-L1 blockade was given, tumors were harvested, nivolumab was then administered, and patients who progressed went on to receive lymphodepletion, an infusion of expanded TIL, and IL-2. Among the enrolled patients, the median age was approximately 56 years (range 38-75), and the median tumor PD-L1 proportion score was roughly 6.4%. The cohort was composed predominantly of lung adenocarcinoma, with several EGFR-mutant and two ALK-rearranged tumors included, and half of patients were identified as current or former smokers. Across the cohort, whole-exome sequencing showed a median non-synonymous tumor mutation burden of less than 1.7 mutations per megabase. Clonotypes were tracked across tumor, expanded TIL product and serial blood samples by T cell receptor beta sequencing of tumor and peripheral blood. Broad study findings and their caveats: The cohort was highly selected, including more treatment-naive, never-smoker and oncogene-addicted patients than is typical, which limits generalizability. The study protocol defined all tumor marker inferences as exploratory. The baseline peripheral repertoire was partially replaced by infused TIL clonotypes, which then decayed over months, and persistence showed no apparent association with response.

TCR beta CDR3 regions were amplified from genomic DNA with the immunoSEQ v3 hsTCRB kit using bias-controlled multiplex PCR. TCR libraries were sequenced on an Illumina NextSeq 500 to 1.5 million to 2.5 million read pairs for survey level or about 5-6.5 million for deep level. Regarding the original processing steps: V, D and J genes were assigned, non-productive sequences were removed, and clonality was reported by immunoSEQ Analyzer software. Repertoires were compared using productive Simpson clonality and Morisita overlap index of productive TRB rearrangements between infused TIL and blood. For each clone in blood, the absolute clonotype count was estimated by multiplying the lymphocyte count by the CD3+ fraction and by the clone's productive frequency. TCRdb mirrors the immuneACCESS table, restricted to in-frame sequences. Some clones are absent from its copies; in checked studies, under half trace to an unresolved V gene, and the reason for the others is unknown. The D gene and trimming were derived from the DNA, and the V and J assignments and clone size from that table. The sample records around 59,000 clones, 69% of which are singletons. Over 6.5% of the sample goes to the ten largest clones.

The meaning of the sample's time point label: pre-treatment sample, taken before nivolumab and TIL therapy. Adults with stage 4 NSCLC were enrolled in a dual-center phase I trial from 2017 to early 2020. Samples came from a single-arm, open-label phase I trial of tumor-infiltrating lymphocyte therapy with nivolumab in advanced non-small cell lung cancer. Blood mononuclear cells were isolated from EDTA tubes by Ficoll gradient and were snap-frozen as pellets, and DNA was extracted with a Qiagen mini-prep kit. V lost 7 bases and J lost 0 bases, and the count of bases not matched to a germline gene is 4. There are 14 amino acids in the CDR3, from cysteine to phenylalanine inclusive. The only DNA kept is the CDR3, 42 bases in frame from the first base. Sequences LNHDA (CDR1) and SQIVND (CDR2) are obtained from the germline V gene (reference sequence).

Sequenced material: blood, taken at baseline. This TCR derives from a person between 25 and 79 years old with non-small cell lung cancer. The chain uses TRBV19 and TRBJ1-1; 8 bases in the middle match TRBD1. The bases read TGTGCCAGTAATCAGGGGGCGATGAACACTGAAGCTTTCTTT. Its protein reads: CASNQGAMNTEAFF.